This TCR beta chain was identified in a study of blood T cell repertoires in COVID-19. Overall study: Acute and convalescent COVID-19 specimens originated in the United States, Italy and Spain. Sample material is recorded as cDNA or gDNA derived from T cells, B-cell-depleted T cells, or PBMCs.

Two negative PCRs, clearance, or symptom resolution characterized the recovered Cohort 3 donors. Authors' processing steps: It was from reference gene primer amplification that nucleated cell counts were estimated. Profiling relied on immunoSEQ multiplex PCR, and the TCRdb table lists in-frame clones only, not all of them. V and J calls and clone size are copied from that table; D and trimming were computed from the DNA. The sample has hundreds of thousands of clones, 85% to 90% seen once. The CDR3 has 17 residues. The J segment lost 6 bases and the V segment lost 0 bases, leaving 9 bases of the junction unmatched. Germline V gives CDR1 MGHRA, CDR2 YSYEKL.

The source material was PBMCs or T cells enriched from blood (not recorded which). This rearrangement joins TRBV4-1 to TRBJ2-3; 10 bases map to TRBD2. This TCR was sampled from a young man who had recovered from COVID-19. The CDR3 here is CASSQEPTSGLVDTQYF. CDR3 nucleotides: TGCGCCAGCAGCCAAGAACCGACTAGCGGGTTAGTGGATACGCAGTATTTT.